A selection of T cell receptor beta chains follows, all from one sample in a study of regulatory dendritic cells for organ transplantation. These TCRs are of unknown antigen specificity. TCRdb's table, derived via immunoSEQ multiplex PCR, lists solely in-frame clones and lacks some. Altogether 11,000 or so clones are present, roughly 89% being singletons, with the ten largest covering approximately 0.45%. Specimen: naive CD8+ T cells from blood cultured with dendritic cells. The receptor set was obtained from a human donor in good health. Each CDR3 is given with its conserved first and last residue. A D gene is named only where the DNA matches it firmly. The listing skips clone size in some rows; elsewhere it reads once, few, many or a size class.

CDR3 length	V gene	J gene	clone size	D gene	CDR3 protein	CDR3 DNA
18	TRBV5-7	TRBJ2-3	NA	NA	CASSHTGDESASTDTQYF	TGTGCCAGCAGCCATACAGGTGACGAGAGTGCAAGCACAGATACGCAGTATTTT
16	TRBV11-2	TRBJ2-4	NA	NA	CASSLNPLRAGNIQYF	TGTGCCAGCAGCTTAAATCCCCTACGCGCGGGAAACATTCAGTACTTC
14	TRBV28	TRBJ1-2	NA	TRBD1	CASSFSGTVYGYTF	TGTGCCAGCAGTTTCTCCGGGACAGTCTATGGCTACACCTTC
15	TRBV11-2	TRBJ1-4	NA	NA	CASSLEVVGAEKLFF	TGTGCCAGCAGCTTAGAAGTGGTGGGGGCTGAAAAACTGTTTTTT
12	TRBV27	TRBJ1-2	NA	NA	CAAGISGYGYTF	TGTGCCGCAGGAATATCAGGTTATGGCTACACCTTC
14	TRBV9	TRBJ2-7	NA	NA	CASSKAPLLDEQYF	TGTGCCAGCAGCAAAGCACCCCTACTCGACGAGCAGTACTTC
11	TRBV30	TRBJ2-7	NA	NA	CAWSETGTPNF	TGTGCCTGGAGTGAAACCGGGACACCTAATTTC
14	TRBV5-4	TRBJ2-7	NA	NA	CASSFGDAAYEQYF	TGTGCCAGCAGCTTCGGGGACGCAGCCTACGAGCAGTACTTC
19	TRBV28	TRBJ2-3	NA	TRBD1	CAGGPLSRDSVLNTDTQYF	TGTGCCGGAGGTCCTTTGAGCCGGGACAGCGTTCTTAACACAGATACGCAGTATTTT
16	TRBV7-6	TRBJ2-3	NA	NA	CASSLAPGPFVNTQYF	TGTGCCAGCAGCTTAGCCCCCGGGCCTTTCGTCAATACGCAGTATTTT
12	TRBV18	TRBJ2-2	NA	NA	CASSPGGPGLFF	TGTGCCAGCTCACCAGGAGGGCCCGGGCTGTTTTTT
15	TRBV27	TRBJ2-7	NA	NA	CASSLSWGNLYEQYF	TGTGCCAGCAGTTTATCCTGGGGGAACCTCTACGAGCAGTACTTC
14	TRBV5-6	TRBJ2-7	NA	NA	CASSHLTHSAEQYF	TGTGCCAGCAGCCACCTGACGCATTCCGCCGAGCAGTACTTC
14	TRBV6-5	TRBJ2-7	few	TRBD2	CASSRLAGVQEQYF	TGTGCCAGCAGTAGACTAGCGGGAGTACAAGAGCAGTACTTC
15	TRBV27	TRBJ2-1	NA	NA	CASSLRGSSYNEQFF	TGTGCCAGCAGTTTACGTGGGAGTTCCTACAATGAGCAGTTCTTC
14	TRBV6-1	TRBJ2-7	once	NA	CACGRGVKTYEQYF	TGTGCCTGCGGTCGAGGGGTCAAAACCTACGAGCAGTACTTC
13	TRBV2	TRBJ2-2	NA	NA	CASREISTGELFF	TGTGCCAGCAGAGAGATCAGCACCGGGGAGCTGTTTTTT
17	TRBV9	TRBJ2-3	once	TRBD1	CASSHNPGQGDTDTQYF	TGTGCCAGCAGCCACAATCCGGGACAGGGGGACACAGATACGCAGTATTTT
16	TRBV6-5	TRBJ1-2	few	TRBD1	CASSYSRGQGRGGYTF	TGTGCCAGCAGTTACTCGAGGGGACAGGGGAGGGGCGGCTACACCTTC
15	TRBV9	TRBJ1-2	NA	TRBD1	CASSARDRGDYGYTF	TGTGCCAGCAGCGCCCGGGACAGGGGCGACTATGGCTACACCTTC
13	TRBV9	TRBJ1-4	NA	NA	CASGSSLNEKLFF	TGTGCCAGTGGATCCAGCCTTAATGAAAAACTGTTTTTT
13	TRBV19	TRBJ2-2	NA	NA	CASSIFSAGELFF	TGTGCCAGTAGTATTTTTTCCGCCGGGGAGCTGTTTTTT
12	TRBV7-9	TRBJ1-1	NA	NA	CASSYFPGQAFF	TGTGCCAGCAGCTATTTCCCGGGTCAAGCTTTCTTT
16	TRBV19	TRBJ2-1	NA	TRBD2	CASSLQLAGAWGEQFF	TGTGCCAGTAGTCTACAACTAGCGGGAGCGTGGGGTGAGCAGTTCTTC
15	TRBV4-3	TRBJ2-3	NA	NA	CASSPVGGAEDTQYF	TGCGCCAGCAGCCCGGTGGGGGGGGCTGAAGATACGCAGTATTTT
13	TRBV10-2	TRBJ2-7	NA	NA	CASRDASSYEQYF	TGCGCCAGCCGCGACGCAAGCTCCTACGAGCAGTACTTC
13	TRBV2	TRBJ2-7	NA	NA	CASSDDTIYEQYF	TGTGCCAGCAGTGACGACACGATATACGAGCAGTACTTC
9	TRBV27	TRBJ2-5	NA	NA	CASEETQYF	TGTGCCAGTGAGGAGACCCAGTACTTC
11	TRBV27	TRBJ1-1	NA	NA	CASIRNTEAFF	TGTGCCAGCATAAGGAACACTGAAGCTTTCTTT
15	TRBV7-9	TRBJ1-4	once	NA	CASSLDRGTNEKLFF	TGTGCCAGCAGCTTAGATAGGGGCACTAATGAAAAACTGTTTTTT
13	TRBV5-5	TRBJ1-6	NA	NA	CASSLGYNSPLHF	TGTGCCAGCAGCTTGGGCTATAATTCACCCCTCCACTTT
12	TRBV7-9	TRBJ1-2	NA	TRBD1	CASQGANYGYTF	TGTGCCAGCCAGGGGGCTAACTATGGCTACACCTTC
16	TRBV19	TRBJ2-1	NA	TRBD2	CASSPSTSGGPHEQFF	TGTGCCAGTAGTCCGTCGACTAGCGGGGGGCCCCATGAGCAGTTCTTC
13	TRBV11-2	TRBJ1-6	NA	NA	CASSLDRTAPLHF	TGTGCCAGCAGCTTAGATCGGACCGCACCCCTCCACTTT
14	TRBV4-1	TRBJ2-7	NA	TRBD2	CASSRTSGPYEQYF	TGCGCCAGCAGCAGGACTAGCGGCCCCTACGAGCAGTACTTC
14	TRBV4-3	TRBJ2-7	NA	TRBD2	CASSQGLAGYEQYF	TGCGCCAGCAGCCAAGGACTAGCGGGCTACGAGCAGTACTTC
14	TRBV11-2	TRBJ1-3	once	NA	CASSLDPGGNTIYF	TGTGCCAGCAGCTTAGACCCAGGAGGAAACACCATATATTTT
11	TRBV4-1	TRBJ1-4	NA	NA	CASSQGEKLFF	TGCGCCAGCAGCCAAGGTGAAAAACTGTTTTTT
15	TRBV12-5	TRBJ2-1	NA	TRBD1	CASGLGQGPYNEQFF	TGTGCTAGTGGTTTGGGACAGGGGCCGTACAATGAGCAGTTCTTC
15	TRBV29-1	TRBJ2-1	NA	TRBD2	CSVEDRSGGMNEQFF	TGCAGCGTTGAAGATCGTTCGGGGGGGATGAATGAGCAGTTCTTC
15	TRBV28	TRBJ2-7	NA	TRBD2	CASSLKRDLTYEQYF	TGTGCCAGCAGTCTCAAGCGGGACCTAACCTACGAGCAGTACTTC
16	TRBV7-9	TRBJ2-1	NA	NA	CASSHFYTELNNEQFF	TGTGCCAGCAGCCATTTCTACACGGAACTGAACAATGAGCAGTTCTTC
14	TRBV27	TRBJ2-7	NA	TRBD2	CASSLLAGVSEQYF	TGTGCCAGCAGTCTACTAGCGGGAGTTTCCGAGCAGTACTTC
14	TRBV7-9	TRBJ1-1	once	NA	CASLRTDQNTEAFF	TGTGCCAGCCTCAGGACGGATCAGAACACTGAAGCTTTCTTT
15	TRBV10-1	TRBJ2-1	NA	NA	CASSDRIALGYEQFF	TGCGCCAGCAGTGACCGGATTGCCCTGGGGTATGAGCAGTTCTTC